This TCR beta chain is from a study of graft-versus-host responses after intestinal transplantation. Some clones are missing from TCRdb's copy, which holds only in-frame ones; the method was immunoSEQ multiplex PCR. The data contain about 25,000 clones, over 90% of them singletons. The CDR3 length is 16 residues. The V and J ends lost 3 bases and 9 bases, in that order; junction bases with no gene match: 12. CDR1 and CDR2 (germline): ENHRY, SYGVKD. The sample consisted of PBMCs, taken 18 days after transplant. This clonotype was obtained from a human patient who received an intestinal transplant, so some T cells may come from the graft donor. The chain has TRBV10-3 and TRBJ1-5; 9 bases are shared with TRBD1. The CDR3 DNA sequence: TGTGCCATCAGTGAAGCCCTCCCGGGACAGGGATGGCCCCAGCATTTT. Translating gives CAISEALPGQGWPQHF.